The 3 T cell receptor beta chains in this list originate from one sample, sequenced in a study of patients and donors after allogeneic stem cell transplantation. TCRdb reanalysed the RT-PCR reads using MiXCR and keeps one entry per CDR3 protein. The sample lists about 230,000 distinct CDR3 sequences, roughly an eighth occurring once. Source material: blood, either unsorted or a sorted T cell fraction (not recorded which). Every receptor here comes from a human donor who was either an allogeneic HSCT recipient or a stem cell or donor lymphocyte infusion donor (not recorded which). It is not recorded whose cells these are; they may come from a transplant donor.

This clonotype appeared a few times. The V call is TRBV12-3 or TRBV12-4, the J call TRBJ2-5, with 9 bases fitting TRBD2. The CDR3 sequence is 14 residues long. V shed 6 bases, J shed 5 bases, and the junction held 7 bases outside the gene matches. CDR3 amino acids: CASRRGLAKETQYF. As DNA, the CDR3 is TGTGCCAGCAGGAGAGGACTAGCGAAGGAGACCCAGTACTTC.

This clonotype was picked up a small number of times. The chain uses TRBV7-8 and TRBJ2-5; 9 bases map to TRBD1. Unmatched junction bases numbered 9, after V lost 5 bases and J lost 2 bases. The CDR3 consists of 16 residues. CDR1 and CDR2 (germline): SGHVS, FQNEAQ. CDR3 residues: CASSTTPGTGQETQYF. The CDR3 region has the DNA TGTGCCAGCAGCACTACCCCGGGGACAGGGCAAGAGACCCAGTACTTC.

This clonotype occurred many times. The rearrangement uses TRBV7-9 and TRBJ2-5, with a possible D match to TRBD2 (5 bases). Trimming took off 4 bases at V and 0 bases at J, with 9 bases between the two ends. Looked up from germline, CDR1 is SEHNR and CDR2 is FQNEAQ (reference sequence). The CDR3 has 14 amino acids. Here the CDR3 DNA reads TGTGCCAGCAGCTCGTGGACTGACCAAGAGACCCAGTACTTC. This codes for CASSSWTDQETQYF.